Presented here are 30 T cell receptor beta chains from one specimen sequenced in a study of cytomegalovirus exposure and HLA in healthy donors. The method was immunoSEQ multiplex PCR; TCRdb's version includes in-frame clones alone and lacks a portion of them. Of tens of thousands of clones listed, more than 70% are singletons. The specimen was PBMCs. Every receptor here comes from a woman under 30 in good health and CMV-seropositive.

The CDR3 DNA follows: TGTGCCAGTATGGGAGGGACAGGAGGCAATCAGCCCCAGCATTTT. Residues: CASMGGTGGNQPQHF. This chain links TRBV19 with TRBJ1-5, with 8 bases lining up with TRBD1. The germline V gene encodes CDR1 LNHDA and CDR2 SQIVND (reference sequence). The V gene end was trimmed by 7 bases and the J gene end by 2 bases; junction bases not matched to a gene: 7. This CDR3 is built from 15 residues.

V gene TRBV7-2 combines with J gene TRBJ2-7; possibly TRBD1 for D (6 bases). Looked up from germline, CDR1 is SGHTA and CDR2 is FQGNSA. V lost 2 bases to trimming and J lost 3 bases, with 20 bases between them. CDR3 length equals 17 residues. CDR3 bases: TGTGCCAGCAGCTTACCCGGGACACCTGATTACCTCTACGAGCAGTACTTC. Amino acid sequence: CASSLPGTPDYLYEQYF.

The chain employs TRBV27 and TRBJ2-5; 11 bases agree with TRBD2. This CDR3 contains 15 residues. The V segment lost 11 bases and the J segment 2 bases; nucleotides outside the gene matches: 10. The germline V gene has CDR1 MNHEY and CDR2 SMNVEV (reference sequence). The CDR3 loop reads CADLIAGGPQETQYF. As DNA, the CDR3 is TGTGCCGACCTAATAGCGGGGGGGCCTCAAGAGACCCAGTACTTC.

The CDR3, as DNA: TGTGCCAGCAGCTTGGCGGGACTAGTTAAAGAGACCCAGTACTTC. Translation gives CASSLAGLVKETQYF. The J gene is TRBJ2-5, the V gene TRBV5-4; 8 bases fit TRBD2. Looked up from germline, CDR1 is SGHNT and CDR2 is YYREEE (reference sequence). The CDR3 covers 15 residues. Trimming removed 0 bases from V and 3 bases from J; junction bases left unmatched: 4.

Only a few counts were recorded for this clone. The CDR3 protein is CASSVEGTVNQPQHF. CDR3 DNA: TGTGCCAGCAGCGTAGAAGGGACAGTGAATCAGCCCCAGCATTTT. The V call is TRBV9, the J call TRBJ1-5, with 7 bases aligning to TRBD1. The germline gives CDR1 SGDLS, CDR2 YYNGEE. The CDR3 loop spans 15 amino acids. V shed 0 bases, J shed 4 bases, and the junction held 4 bases outside the gene matches.

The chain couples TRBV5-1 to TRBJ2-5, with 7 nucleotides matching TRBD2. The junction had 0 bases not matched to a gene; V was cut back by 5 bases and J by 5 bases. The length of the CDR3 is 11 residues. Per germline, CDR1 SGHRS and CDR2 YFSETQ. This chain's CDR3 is CASRGGETQYF. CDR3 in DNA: TGCGCCAGCAGGGGGGGGGAGACCCAGTACTTC.

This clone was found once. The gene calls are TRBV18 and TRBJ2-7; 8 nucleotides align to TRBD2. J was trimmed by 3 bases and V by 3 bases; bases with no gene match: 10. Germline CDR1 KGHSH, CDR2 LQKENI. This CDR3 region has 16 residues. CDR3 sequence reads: CASSPLGAGADYEQYF. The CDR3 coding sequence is TGTGCCAGCTCACCGTTGGGAGCGGGGGCCGACTACGAGCAGTACTTC.

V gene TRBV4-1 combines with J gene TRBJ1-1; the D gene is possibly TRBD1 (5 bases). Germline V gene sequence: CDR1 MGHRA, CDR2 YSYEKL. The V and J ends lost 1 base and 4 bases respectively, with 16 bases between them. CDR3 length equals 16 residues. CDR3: CASSQGQGWKGTEAFF. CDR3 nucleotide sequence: TGCGCCAGCAGCCAAGGGCAGGGCTGGAAGGGCACTGAAGCTTTCTTT.

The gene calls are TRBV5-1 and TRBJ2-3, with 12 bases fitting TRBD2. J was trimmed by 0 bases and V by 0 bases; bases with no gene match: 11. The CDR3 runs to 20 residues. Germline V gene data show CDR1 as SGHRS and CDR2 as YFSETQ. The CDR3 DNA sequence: TGCGCCAGCAGCTTGGCCCAATCTAGCGGGGGGGCCAGGAGCACAGATACGCAGTATTTT. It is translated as CASSLAQSSGGARSTDTQYF.

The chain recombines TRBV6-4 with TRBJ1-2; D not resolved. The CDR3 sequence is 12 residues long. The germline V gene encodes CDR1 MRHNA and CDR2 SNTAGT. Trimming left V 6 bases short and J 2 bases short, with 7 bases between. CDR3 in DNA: TGTGCCAGCAGGGGAGGGAACTATGGCTACACCTTC. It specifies CASRGGNYGYTF.

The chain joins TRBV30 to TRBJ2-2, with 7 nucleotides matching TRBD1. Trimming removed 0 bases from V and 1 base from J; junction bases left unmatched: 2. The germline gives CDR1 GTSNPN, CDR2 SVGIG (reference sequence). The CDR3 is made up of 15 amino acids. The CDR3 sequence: CAWSVGDRNTGELFF. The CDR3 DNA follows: TGTGCCTGGAGTGTTGGGGACAGGAACACCGGGGAGCTGTTTTTT.

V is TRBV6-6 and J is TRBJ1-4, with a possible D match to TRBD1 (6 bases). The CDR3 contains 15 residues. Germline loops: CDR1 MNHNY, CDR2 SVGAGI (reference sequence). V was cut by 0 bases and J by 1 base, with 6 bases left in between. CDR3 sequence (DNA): TGTGCCAGCAGTTACTCGGACAGAACTAATGAAAAACTGTTTTTT. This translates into CASSYSDRTNEKLFF.

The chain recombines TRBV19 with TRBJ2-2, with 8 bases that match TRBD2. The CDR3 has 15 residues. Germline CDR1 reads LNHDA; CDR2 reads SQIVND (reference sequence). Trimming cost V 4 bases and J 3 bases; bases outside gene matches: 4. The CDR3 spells CASSRRGAHTGELFF. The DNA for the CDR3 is TGTGCCAGTAGTAGGCGGGGGGCGCACACCGGGGAGCTGTTTTTT.

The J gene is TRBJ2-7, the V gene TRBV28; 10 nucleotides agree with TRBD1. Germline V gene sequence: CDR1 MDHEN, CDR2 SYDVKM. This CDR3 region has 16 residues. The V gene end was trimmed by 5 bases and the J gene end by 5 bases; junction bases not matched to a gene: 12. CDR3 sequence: CASSPQPGQGFHEQYF. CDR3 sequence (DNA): TGTGCCAGCAGTCCCCAGCCGGGACAGGGGTTCCACGAGCAGTACTTC.

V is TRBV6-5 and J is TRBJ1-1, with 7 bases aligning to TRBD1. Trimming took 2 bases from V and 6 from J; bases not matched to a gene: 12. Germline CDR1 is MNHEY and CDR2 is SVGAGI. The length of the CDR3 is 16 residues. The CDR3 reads CASSYLTGNEEPEAFF. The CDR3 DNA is TGTGCCAGCAGTTACCTGACAGGGAATGAAGAACCTGAAGCTTTCTTT.

The CDR3 protein is CASSTGGPNEKLFF. CDR3 DNA sequence: TGCGCCAGCAGTACCGGGGGACCTAATGAAAAACTGTTTTTT. The chain links TRBV10-1 to TRBJ1-4; D may be TRBD1 (5 bases). V lost 5 bases and J lost 3, with 10 bases in between. The CDR3 totals 14 residues. Germline V gives CDR1 WNHNN, CDR2 SYGVQD (reference sequence).

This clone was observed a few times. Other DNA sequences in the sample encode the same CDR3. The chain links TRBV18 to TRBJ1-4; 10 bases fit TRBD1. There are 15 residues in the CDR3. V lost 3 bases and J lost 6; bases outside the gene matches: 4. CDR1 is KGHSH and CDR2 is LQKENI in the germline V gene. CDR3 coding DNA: TGTGCCAGCTCACCCAGACAGGGGGCCTATGAAAAACTGTTTTTT. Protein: CASSPRQGAYEKLFF.

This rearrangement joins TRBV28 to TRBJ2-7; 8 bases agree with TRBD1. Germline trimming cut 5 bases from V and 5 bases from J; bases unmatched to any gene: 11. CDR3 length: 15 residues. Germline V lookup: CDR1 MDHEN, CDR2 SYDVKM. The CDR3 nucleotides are TGTGCCAGCAGTCTACCCCAGGGGGCGAAAAACGAGCAGTACTTC. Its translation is CASSLPQGAKNEQYF.

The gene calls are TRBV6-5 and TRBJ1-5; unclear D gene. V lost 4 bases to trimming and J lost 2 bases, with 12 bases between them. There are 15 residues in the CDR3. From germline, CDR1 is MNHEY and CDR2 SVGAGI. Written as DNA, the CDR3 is TGTGCCAGCAGTTCCGGGGTTGGGGGCAATCAGCCCCAGCATTTT. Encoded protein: CASSSGVGGNQPQHF.

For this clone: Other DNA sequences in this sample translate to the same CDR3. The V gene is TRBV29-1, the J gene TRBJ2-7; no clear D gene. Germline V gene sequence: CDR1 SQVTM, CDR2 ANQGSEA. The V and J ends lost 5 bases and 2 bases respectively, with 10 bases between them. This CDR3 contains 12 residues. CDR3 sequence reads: CSVRGQTYEQYF. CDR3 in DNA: TGCAGCGTTCGAGGCCAGACCTACGAGCAGTACTTC.

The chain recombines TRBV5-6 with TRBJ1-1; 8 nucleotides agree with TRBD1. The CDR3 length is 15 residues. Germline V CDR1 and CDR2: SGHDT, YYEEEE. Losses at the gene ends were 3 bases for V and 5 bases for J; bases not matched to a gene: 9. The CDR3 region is CASSWLTGVVTEAFF. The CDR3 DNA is TGTGCCAGCAGCTGGCTGACAGGGGTTGTAACTGAAGCTTTCTTT.

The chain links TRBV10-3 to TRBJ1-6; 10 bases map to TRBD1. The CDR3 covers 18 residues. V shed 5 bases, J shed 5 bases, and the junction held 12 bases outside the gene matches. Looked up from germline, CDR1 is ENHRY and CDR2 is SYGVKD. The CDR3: CAISSRDRGASDNSPLHF. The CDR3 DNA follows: TGTGCCATCAGTTCCCGGGACAGGGGTGCATCGGATAATTCACCCCTCCACTTT.

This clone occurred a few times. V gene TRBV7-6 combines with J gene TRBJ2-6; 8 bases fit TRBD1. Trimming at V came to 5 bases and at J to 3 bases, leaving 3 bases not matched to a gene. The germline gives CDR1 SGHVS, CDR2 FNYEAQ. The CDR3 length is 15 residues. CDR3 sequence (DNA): TGTGCCAGCAGCGAAACAGGGGGTGGGGCCAACGTCCTGACTTTC. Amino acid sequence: CASSETGGGANVLTF.

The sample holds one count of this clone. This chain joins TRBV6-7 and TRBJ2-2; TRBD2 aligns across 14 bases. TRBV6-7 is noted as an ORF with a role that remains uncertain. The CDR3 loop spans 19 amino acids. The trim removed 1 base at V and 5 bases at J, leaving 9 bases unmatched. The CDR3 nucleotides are TGTGCCAGCAGTTACTGTGTGACTAGCGGGGGGGCATGGACCGGGGAGCTGTTTTTT. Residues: CASSYCVTSGGAWTGELFF.

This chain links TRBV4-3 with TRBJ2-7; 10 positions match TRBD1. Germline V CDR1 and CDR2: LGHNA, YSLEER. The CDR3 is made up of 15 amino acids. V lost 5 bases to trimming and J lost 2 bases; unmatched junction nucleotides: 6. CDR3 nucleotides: TGCGCCAGCAGCATGGGGACAGGGGAAACCTACGAGCAGTACTTC. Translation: CASSMGTGETYEQYF.

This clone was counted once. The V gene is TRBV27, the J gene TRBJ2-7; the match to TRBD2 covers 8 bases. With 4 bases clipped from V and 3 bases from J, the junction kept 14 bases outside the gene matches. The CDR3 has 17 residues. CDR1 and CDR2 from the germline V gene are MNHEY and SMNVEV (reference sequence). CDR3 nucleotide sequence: TGTGCCAGCAGTTACCAGTCGGGGGGGCATATACTCTACGAGCAGTACTTC. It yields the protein CASSYQSGGHILYEQYF.

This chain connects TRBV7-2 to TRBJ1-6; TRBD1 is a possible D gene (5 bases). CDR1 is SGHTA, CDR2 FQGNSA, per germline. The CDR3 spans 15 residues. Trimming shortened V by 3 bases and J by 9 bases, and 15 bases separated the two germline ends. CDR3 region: CASSLGGTLVSPLHF. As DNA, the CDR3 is TGTGCCAGCAGCTTGGGGGGAACTTTAGTTTCACCCCTCCACTTT.

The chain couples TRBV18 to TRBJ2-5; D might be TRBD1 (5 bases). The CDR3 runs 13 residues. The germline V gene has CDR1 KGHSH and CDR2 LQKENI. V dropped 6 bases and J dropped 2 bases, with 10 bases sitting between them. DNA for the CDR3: TGTGCCAGCTCGCAAGGGGAACAAGAGACCCAGTACTTC. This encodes CASSQGEQETQYF. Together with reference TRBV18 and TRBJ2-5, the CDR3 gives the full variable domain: NAGVMQNPRHLVRRRGQEARLRCSPMKGHSHVYWYRQLPEEGLKFMVYLQKENIIDESGMPKERFSAEFPKEGPSILRIQQVVRGDSAAYFCASSQGEQETQYFGPGTRLLVL.

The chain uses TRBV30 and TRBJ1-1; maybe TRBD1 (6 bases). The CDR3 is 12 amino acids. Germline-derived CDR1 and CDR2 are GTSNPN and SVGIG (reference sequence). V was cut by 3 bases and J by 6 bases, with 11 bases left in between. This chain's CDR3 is CAWSGGGPEAFF. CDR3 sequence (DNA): TGTGCCTGGAGCGGGGGGGGCCCTGAAGCTTTCTTT.

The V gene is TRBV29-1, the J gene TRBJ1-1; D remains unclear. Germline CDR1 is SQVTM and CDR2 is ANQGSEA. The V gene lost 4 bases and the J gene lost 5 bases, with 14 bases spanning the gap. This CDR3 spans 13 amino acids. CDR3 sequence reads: CSVVREGGTEAFF. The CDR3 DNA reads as TGCAGCGTTGTCCGGGAGGGAGGGACTGAAGCTTTCTTT.